This entry lists 4 T cell receptor beta chains sequenced from one sample in a study of blood T cell repertoires in COVID-19 (dated by TCRdb to 2020 to 2021). The library was produced with the immunoSEQ multiplex PCR assay. TCRdb re-hosts the immuneACCESS table, in-frame sequences only. Its copies lack some clones; in the studies checked, an unresolved V gene accounts for under half of them, and the cause for the rest is not known. Within this sample are approximately 200,000 clones, with roughly 91% of them counted one time only. Approximately 7.2% of the sample rests with the top ten. Sequencing used PBMCs or T cells enriched from blood (not recorded which). These receptors all stem from a man younger than 45 in a cohort exposed to, infected with or recovered from COVID-19 (not recorded which).

The chain couples TRBV5-1 to TRBJ2-7; D is perhaps TRBD1 (5 bases). CDR3 length equals 11 residues. Germline loops: CDR1 SGHRS, CDR2 YFSETQ. The V and J ends lost 4 bases and 4 bases respectively, with 6 bases between them. CDR3 coding DNA: TGCGCCAGCAGCAAGGGGTACGAGCAGTACTTC. Its translation: CASSKGYEQYF.

The gene calls are TRBV9 and TRBJ2-3; perhaps TRBD1 as D (6 bases). The length of the CDR3 is 15 residues. V dropped 4 bases and J dropped 4 bases, with 16 bases sitting between them. Germline V gene sequence: CDR1 SGDLS, CDR2 YYNGEE. CDR3: CASSPSGTHSDTQYF. The CDR3 DNA reads as TGTGCCAGCAGCCCATCCGGGACACATTCAGATACGCAGTATTTT.

J is TRBJ2-2 and V is TRBV9, with TRBD2 identical over 12 bases. CDR3 length: 14 amino acids. Germline CDR1 reads SGDLS; CDR2 reads YYNGEE. After removal of 3 bases from V and 6 bases from J, the junction contained 0 bases not matched to a gene. CDR3 DNA sequence: TGTGCCAGCAGCGGACTAGCGGGAGCCGGGGAGCTGTTTTTT. It specifies CASSGLAGAGELFF.

The genes are TRBV6-5 and TRBJ1-4; TRBD1 might be the D (6 bases). The CDR3 consists of 12 residues. V was pared by 7 bases and J by 8 bases, with 11 bases between. Germline V gene data show CDR1 as MNHEY and CDR2 as SVGAGI. CDR3 in amino acids: CASTQGGEKLFF. In DNA form, the CDR3 reads TGTGCCAGCACCCAAGGGGGAGAAAAACTGTTTTTT.